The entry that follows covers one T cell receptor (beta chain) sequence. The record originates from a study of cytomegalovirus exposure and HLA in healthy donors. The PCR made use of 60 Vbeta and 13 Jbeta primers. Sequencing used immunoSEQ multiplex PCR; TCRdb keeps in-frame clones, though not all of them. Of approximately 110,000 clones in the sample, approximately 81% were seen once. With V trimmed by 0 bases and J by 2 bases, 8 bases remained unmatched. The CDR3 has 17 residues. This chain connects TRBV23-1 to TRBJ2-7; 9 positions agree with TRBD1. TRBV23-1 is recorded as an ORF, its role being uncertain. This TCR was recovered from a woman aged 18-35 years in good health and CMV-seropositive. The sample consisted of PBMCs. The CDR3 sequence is CASSQSRRQGVPYEQYF. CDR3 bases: TGCGCCAGCAGTCAATCGCGACGACAGGGGGTCCCCTACGAGCAGTACTTC.